This T cell receptor beta chain came from a study of pediatric ulcerative colitis. Clones were read by immunoSEQ multiplex PCR, and TCRdb kept only the in-frame ones, dropping some. The repertoire has about 64,000 clones, roughly nine tenths of them found once; the top ten carry around 3.6%. The CDR3 spans 10 residues. J lost 10 bases, V lost 8 bases, and 4 bases had no gene match. Germline V gives CDR1 SGHAT, CDR2 FQNNGV. The receptor was derived from a boy aged 5-17 years with severe ulcerative colitis. The V gene is TRBV11-2, the J gene TRBJ1-1, with 7 bases matching TRBD1. Sequences were obtained from blood. CDR3 loop: CASAEGAAFF. Here the CDR3 DNA reads TGTGCCAGCGCAGAGGGGGCAGCTTTCTTT.